Shown below are 30 T cell receptor beta chains from a single sample sequenced in a study of CD8 T cells in ankylosing spondylitis. A single record per CDR3 protein comes from TCRdb applying MiXCR to the 5' RACE reads. The sample lists some 240,000 distinct CDR3 sequences, around 9.2% occurring once. The specimen sequenced was blood, either unsorted or a sorted T cell fraction (not recorded which). These receptors were obtained from a male donor with ankylosing spondylitis or in good health (not recorded which).

This clonotype was seen repeatedly, ten times or more. The J gene is TRBJ1-6, the V gene TRBV12-3 or TRBV12-4; no clear D. This CDR3 comprises 15 residues. Trimming took off 2 bases at V and 7 bases at J, with 12 bases between the two ends. The CDR3 here is CASSLMAGINSPLHF. The CDR3 DNA follows: TGTGCCAGCAGTTTAATGGCAGGAATAAATTCACCCCTCCACTTT.

The table lists this clonotype with a few counts. The CDR3 region is CASSPQAGRGDTGELFF. Written as DNA, the CDR3 is TGTGCCAGCAGTCCCCAAGCCGGCAGGGGTGACACCGGGGAGCTGTTTTTT. This chain links TRBV12-3 or TRBV12-4 with TRBJ2-2, with a possible D match to TRBD1 (6 bases). This CDR3 is built from 17 residues. Trimming stripped 5 bases from V and 3 bases from J, with 19 bases between.

The rearrangement joins TRBV7-6 to TRBJ2-5; D tentatively fits TRBD1 or TRBD2 (5 bases each). The CDR3 loop spans 15 amino acids. The V gene lost 4 bases and the J gene lost 3 bases, with 15 bases spanning the gap. Germline assignment: CDR1 SGHVS and CDR2 FNYEAQ. CDR3 sequence reads: CASSSVMGREETQYF. CDR3 nucleotide sequence: TGTGCCAGCAGCTCTGTCATGGGGCGGGAAGAGACCCAGTACTTC.

A few counts support this clonotype. The chain links TRBV9 to TRBJ2-3; D is perhaps TRBD1 or TRBD2 (6 bases each). Trimming left V 3 bases short and J 1 base short, with 12 bases between. The CDR3 totals 15 residues. Germline V CDR1 and CDR2: SGDLS, YYNGEE. CDR3 DNA: TGTGCCAGCAGCGAGGGGGACTCCCGCACAGATACGCAGTATTTT. Its translation: CASSEGDSRTDTQYF. Full variable domain (rest looked up from reference TRBV9 and TRBJ2-3): DSGVTQTPKHLITATGQRVTLRCSPRSGDLSVYWYQQSLDQGLQFLIQYYNGEERAKGNILERFSAQQFPDLHSELNLSSLELGDSALYFCASSEGDSRTDTQYFGPGTRLTVL.

This clonotype showed up many times. This rearrangement joins TRBV5-1 to TRBJ1-2, with D possibly TRBD1 on 6 matching bases. The V and J ends lost 4 bases and 4 bases respectively, with 14 bases between them. The CDR3 contains 14 residues. Germline V gene lookup returns CDR1 SGHRS and CDR2 YFSETQ. The CDR3 DNA sequence: TGCGCCAGCAGCGACCCCGGGACACCCTATGGCTACACCTTC. Its protein product is CASSDPGTPYGYTF. The complete variable domain, with remaining parts taken from reference TRBV5-1 and TRBJ1-2, reads KAGVTQTPRYLIKTRGQQVTLSCSPISGHRSVSWYQQTPGQGLQFLFEYFSETQRNKGNFPGRFSGRQFSNSRSEMNVSTLELGDSALYLCASSDPGTPYGYTFGSGTRLTVV.

This clonotype has at least ten counts. The V call is TRBV12-3 or TRBV12-4, the J call TRBJ2-7; 11 bases are shared with TRBD2. The V segment lost 8 bases and the J segment 4 bases; nucleotides outside the gene matches: 4. CDR3 length equals 13 residues. CDR3 DNA sequence: TGTGCCAGCCAACTAGCGGGGGAATACGAGCAGTACTTC. Translating gives CASQLAGEYEQYF.

Many counts were recorded for this clonotype. The CDR3 here is CASSSSGTGGEQYF. The CDR3 nucleotides read TGCGCCAGCAGCTCATCCGGGACGGGAGGCGAGCAGTACTTC. The J gene is TRBJ2-7, the V gene TRBV5-1, with TRBD2 matching 7 bases. V was pared by 3 bases and J by 6 bases, with 9 bases of the junction left unmatched. Per the germline V gene, CDR1 is SGHRS and CDR2 is YFSETQ. This CDR3 contains 14 residues.

In its sample, this clonotype was seen many times. The chain has TRBV18 and TRBJ2-1; maybe TRBD1 (6 bases). Per germline, CDR1 KGHSH and CDR2 LQKENI. The CDR3 contains 14 residues. The ends were cut back, 1 base at V and 6 bases at J, with 10 bases in the middle. For the CDR3, the DNA is TGTGCCAGCTCACCACTCCAGGGGCCCAATGAGCAGTTCTTC. Its protein is CASSPLQGPNEQFF.

Of note for this clonotype: One base away lies a much larger clone, so this may be a sequencing read error. The rearrangement links TRBV7-9 to TRBJ2-2; D is uncertain. Trimming pared 7 bases from V and 6 bases from J, leaving 18 bases between. Looked up from germline, CDR1 is SEHNR and CDR2 is FQNEAQ (reference sequence). This CDR3 is 15 amino acids long. The CDR3: CASNREPTRSGELFF. CDR3 DNA: TGTGCCAGCAACCGAGAACCCACCCGGTCCGGGGAGCTGTTTTTT.

This rearrangement joins TRBV29-1 to TRBJ2-7; 7 bases are shared with TRBD1. The CDR3 loop spans 13 amino acids. Germline V gene lookup returns CDR1 SQVTM and CDR2 ANQGSEA. V was clipped by 4 bases and J by 0 bases; unmatched bases: 3. The chain's CDR3 is CSVGTGSSYEQYF. CDR3 bases: TGCAGCGTTGGGACAGGAAGCTCCTACGAGCAGTACTTC.

This clonotype was observed many times. The genes are TRBV20-1 and TRBJ2-2, with D hard to call. With 6 bases removed from V and 7 bases from J, the gap between germline ends came to 12 bases. Germline-derived CDR1 and CDR2 are DFQATT and SNEGSKA (reference sequence). This CDR3 spans 12 amino acids. Here the CDR3 DNA reads TGCAGTGCCAAGACCTGGGGCGGGGAGCTGTTTTTT. Translated, it gives CSAKTWGGELFF.

This clonotype was recorded at least ten times. The rearrangement joins TRBV5-6 to TRBJ1-1; D may be TRBD1 (6 bases). Germline V CDR1 and CDR2: SGHDT, YYEEEE. There are 13 residues in the CDR3. Trimming removed 4 bases from V and 7 bases from J, with 14 bases in between. The CDR3 is CASSLLRGNEAFF. The DNA for the CDR3 is TGTGCCAGCAGCCTCTTAAGGGGGAATGAAGCTTTCTTT. Full variable domain (rest looked up from reference TRBV5-6 and TRBJ1-1): DAGVTQSPTHLIKTRGQQVTLRCSPKSGHDTVSWYQQALGQGPQFIFQYYEEEERQRGNFPDRFSGHQFPNYSSELNVNALLLGDSALYLCASSLLRGNEAFFGQGTRLTVV.

The table lists this clonotype with many counts. This chain uses TRBV6-2 or TRBV6-3 with TRBJ2-1; D unclear. Germline V CDR1 and CDR2: MNHEY, SVGEGT. The ends were cut back, 6 bases at V and 10 bases at J, with 13 bases in the middle. The CDR3 loop spans 12 amino acids. CDR3 sequence: CASRTIGGEQFF. CDR3 DNA: TGTGCCAGCAGAACCATCGGTGGGGAGCAGTTCTTC.

The chain joins TRBV5-1 to TRBJ1-1; 11 bases align to TRBD1. Germline V gene lookup returns CDR1 SGHRS and CDR2 YFSETQ. Unmatched junction bases numbered 7, after V lost 1 base and J lost 11 bases. The CDR3 totals 14 residues. The CDR3 DNA sequence: TGCGCCAGCAGCTTGCCCGGACAGGGGGCGCGTGCTTTCTTT. It codes for CASSLPGQGARAFF.

This clonotype showed up just a few times. CDR3 region: CASSLEGQPNTGELFF. DNA for the CDR3: TGTGCCAGCAGCTTAGAGGGACAGCCGAACACCGGGGAGCTGTTTTTT. The chain joins TRBV7-6 to TRBJ2-2, with TRBD1 identical over 7 bases. The CDR3 contains 16 residues. V was pared by 1 base and J by 0 bases, with 2 bases of the junction left unmatched. CDR1 is SGHVS, CDR2 FNYEAQ, per germline.

This clonotype came up a few times. The CDR3 reads CASTPATGGFEKLFF. The CDR3 DNA follows: TGTGCCAGCACCCCGGCGACAGGGGGATTCGAAAAACTGTTTTTT. V usage is TRBV28 and J usage is TRBJ1-4, with 9 positions matching TRBD1. V trimming: 7 bases; J trimming: 8 bases; junction bases outside the gene matches: 11. Germline assignment: CDR1 MDHEN and CDR2 SYDVKM. CDR3 length equals 15 residues. Together with reference TRBV28 and TRBJ1-4, the CDR3 gives the full variable domain: DVKVTQSSRYLVKRTGEKVFLECVQDMDHENMFWYRQDPGLGLRLIYFSYDVKMKEKGDIPEGYSVSREKKERFSLILESASTNQTSMYLCASTPATGGFEKLFFGSGTQLSVL.

This clonotype was counted at least ten times. The rearrangement uses TRBV3-1 and TRBJ1-2; D gene uncertain. The CDR3 has 13 amino acids. Germline CDR1 and CDR2: LGHDT and YNNKEL (reference sequence). V shed 4 bases and J shed 4 bases, with 10 bases lying between them. The CDR3 nucleotides are TGTGCCAGCAGCCTTCGGGAGGGCTATGGCTACACCTTC. Translation: CASSLREGYGYTF.

This clonotype was observed at least ten times. The V gene is TRBV10-3, the J gene TRBJ2-3; TRBD2 matches 10 bases. The CDR3 sequence is 16 residues long. Germline V gene lookup returns CDR1 ENHRY and CDR2 SYGVKD. The J segment lost 4 bases and the V segment lost 1 base, leaving 5 bases of the junction unmatched. The CDR3 region is CAISEWKRGGPDTQYF. The CDR3 DNA reads as TGTGCCATCAGTGAGTGGAAGCGGGGGGGGCCAGATACGCAGTATTTT.

This clonotype was counted ten times or more. The V call is TRBV12-3 or TRBV12-4, the J call TRBJ1-2, with 7 positions matching TRBD1. The CDR3 consists of 14 residues. The J segment lost 6 bases and the V segment lost 5 bases, leaving 9 bases of the junction unmatched. CDR3 coding DNA: TGTGCCAGCAGTCCAAGGGGGCCTGGGGATGGCTACACCTTC. This codes for CASSPRGPGDGYTF.

There are many counts of this clonotype. The chain carries TRBV30 and TRBJ2-5; no reliable D call. The CDR3 covers 13 residues. With 0 bases removed from V and 3 bases from J, the gap between germline ends came to 8 bases. Germline CDR1 is GTSNPN and CDR2 is SVGIG (reference sequence). The CDR3 bases are TGTGCCTGGAGTGTGGTTGGGGAAGAGACCCAGTACTTC. It specifies CAWSVVGEETQYF.

This clonotype occurred a few times. This chain links TRBV4-2 with TRBJ1-3; 7 bases agree with TRBD1. V shed 3 bases and J 0 bases; nucleotides not matched to a gene: 5. Looked up from germline, CDR1 is LGHNA and CDR2 is YNFKEQ. The CDR3 totals 16 residues. As DNA, the CDR3 is TGTGCCAGCAGCCAGGCAGGGGGTAGCTCTGGAAACACCATATATTTT. Amino acids: CASSQAGGSSGNTIYF.

The chain recombines TRBV29-1 with TRBJ1-6; a possible D gene is TRBD1 (6 bases). This CDR3 region has 13 residues. From germline, CDR1 is SQVTM and CDR2 ANQGSEA. The V gene lost 6 bases and the J gene lost 5 bases, with 11 bases spanning the gap. CDR3 coding DNA: TGCAGCGTCCGGGACATTAATAATTCACCCCTCCACTTT. Translated, it gives CSVRDINNSPLHF.

The table lists this clonotype with many counts. V and J are TRBV7-2 and TRBJ2-1, with D uncertain. This CDR3 region has 13 residues. Germline CDR1 is SGHTA and CDR2 is FQGNSA. V was trimmed by 7 bases and J by 4 bases, leaving 11 bases between them. Here the CDR3 DNA reads TGTGCCAGCACGGACGTAAGTTACAATGAGCAGTTCTTC. It codes for CASTDVSYNEQFF. Filled out from reference TRBV7-2 and TRBJ2-1, the complete variable domain reads GAGVSQSPSNKVTEKGKDVELRCDPISGHTALYWYRQSLGQGLEFLIYFQGNSAPDKSGLPSDRFSAERTGGSVSTLTIQRTQQEDSAVYLCASTDVSYNEQFFGPGTRLTVL.

The table lists this clonotype with a few counts. The V and J genes are TRBV11-3 and TRBJ1-2; D gene uncertain. The CDR3 runs to 15 residues. V was trimmed by 5 bases and J by 2 bases, leaving 15 bases between them. Germline CDR1 SGHNT, CDR2 YENEEA. The CDR3 spells CASSPSAAENYGYTF. CDR3 DNA: TGTGCCAGCAGCCCCTCAGCCGCGGAAAACTATGGCTACACCTTC. The whole variable domain, filled in from reference TRBV11-3 and TRBJ1-2, reads EAGVVQSPRYKIIEKKQPVAFWCNPISGHNTLYWYLQNLGQGPELLIRYENEEAVDDSQLPKDRFSAERLKGVDSTLKIQPAELGDSAVYLCASSPSAAENYGYTFGSGTRLTVV.

J is TRBJ2-2 and V is TRBV11-2; unclear D gene. The germline V gene has CDR1 SGHAT and CDR2 FQNNGV. CDR3 length: 15 amino acids. Trimming removed 5 bases at V and 6 bases at J, with 16 bases between. CDR3 amino acids: CASSPGNPGAGELFF. The CDR3 DNA is TGTGCCAGCAGCCCCGGCAACCCCGGAGCCGGGGAGCTGTTTTTT. Full variable domain (missing parts from reference TRBV11-2 and TRBJ2-2): EAGVAQSPRYKIIEKRQSVAFWCNPISGHATLYWYQQILGQGPKLLIQFQNNGVVDDSQLPKDRFSAERLKGVDSTLKIQPAKLEDSAVYLCASSPGNPGAGELFFGEGSRLTVL.

V gene TRBV30 combines with J gene TRBJ1-5; D unclear. CDR1 and CDR2 (germline): GTSNPN, SVGIG (reference sequence). There are 13 residues in the CDR3. Trimming took 0 bases from V and 3 from J, leaving 6 bases between them. CDR3 sequence: CAWSVRVNQPQHF. CDR3 DNA: TGTGCCTGGAGTGTACGTGTCAATCAGCCCCAGCATTTT.

This clonotype was observed at least ten times. The V call is TRBV20-1, the J call TRBJ1-1, with D perhaps TRBD1 (6 bases). V lost 6 bases, J lost 5 bases, and 16 bases lay in between. Germline lookup yields CDR1 DFQATT and CDR2 SNEGSKA (reference sequence). The CDR3 length is 13 residues. CDR3 residues: CSASVPTGTEAFF. The CDR3 coding sequence is TGCAGTGCCTCCGTTCCTACAGGGACTGAAGCTTTCTTT.

This clonotype was recorded many times. The genes are TRBV7-2 and TRBJ2-5; 8 bases agree with TRBD2. The CDR3 loop spans 15 amino acids. V lost 4 bases, J lost 1 base, and 5 bases stayed unmatched. The germline CDR1 and CDR2 sequences are SGHTA and FQGNSA. This CDR3 reads CASSWGRGAQETQYF. The DNA for the CDR3 is TGTGCCAGCAGCTGGGGGCGGGGGGCCCAAGAGACCCAGTACTTC.

This clonotype was seen a handful of times. The chain uses TRBV18 and TRBJ2-7; D gene ambiguous. Trimming stripped 2 bases from V and 7 bases from J, with 15 bases between. The CDR3 loop spans 14 amino acids. Germline V gene lookup returns CDR1 KGHSH and CDR2 LQKENI. CDR3 protein: CASSPTASTKEQYF. In nucleotides, the CDR3 is TGTGCCAGCTCACCAACAGCGTCCACTAAGGAGCAGTACTTC.

This clonotype appeared once. One base away lies a much larger clone, so this may be a sequencing read error. The chain is built from TRBV6-4 and TRBJ2-1; TRBD2 agrees at 8 bases. V shed 4 bases, J shed 7 bases, and the junction held 6 bases outside the gene matches. Germline CDR1 reads MRHNA; CDR2 reads SNTAGT. CDR3 length: 14 amino acids. Here the CDR3 reads CASSALAVGNEQFF. The CDR3 DNA reads TGTGCCAGCAGTGCACTAGCGGTGGGGAATGAGCAGTTCTTC.